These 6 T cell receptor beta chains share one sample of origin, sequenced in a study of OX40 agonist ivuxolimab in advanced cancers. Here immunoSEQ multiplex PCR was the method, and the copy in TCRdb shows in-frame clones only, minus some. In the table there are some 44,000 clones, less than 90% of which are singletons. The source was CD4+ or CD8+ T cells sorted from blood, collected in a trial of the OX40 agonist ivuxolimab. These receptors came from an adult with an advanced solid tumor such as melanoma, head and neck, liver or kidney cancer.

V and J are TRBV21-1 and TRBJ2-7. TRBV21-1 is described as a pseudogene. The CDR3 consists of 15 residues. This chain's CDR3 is CASSKDGDPSYEQYF. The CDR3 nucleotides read TGTGCCAGCAGCAAAGATGGGGACCCTTCGTACGAGCAGTACTTC.

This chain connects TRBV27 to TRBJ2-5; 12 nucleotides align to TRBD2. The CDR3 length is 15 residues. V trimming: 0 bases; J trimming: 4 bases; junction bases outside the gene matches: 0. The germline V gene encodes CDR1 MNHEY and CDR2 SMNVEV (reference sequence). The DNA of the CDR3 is TGTGCCAGCAGTTTATCGACTAGCGGGAGAGAGACCCAGTACTTC. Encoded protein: CASSLSTSGRETQYF.

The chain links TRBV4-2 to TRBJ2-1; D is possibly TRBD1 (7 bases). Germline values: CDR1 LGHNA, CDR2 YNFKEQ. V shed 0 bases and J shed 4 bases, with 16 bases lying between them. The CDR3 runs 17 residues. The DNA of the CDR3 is TGTGCCAGCAGCCAAGATCGGAACAGGGGAGGTTACAATGAGCAGTTCTTC. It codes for CASSQDRNRGGYNEQFF.

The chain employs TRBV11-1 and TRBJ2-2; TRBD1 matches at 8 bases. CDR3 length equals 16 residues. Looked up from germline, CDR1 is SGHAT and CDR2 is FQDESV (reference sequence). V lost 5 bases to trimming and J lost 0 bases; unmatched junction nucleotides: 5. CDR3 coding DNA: TGTGCCAGCAGCCTCCAGACAGGGGCGAACACCGGGGAGCTGTTTTTT. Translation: CASSLQTGANTGELFF.

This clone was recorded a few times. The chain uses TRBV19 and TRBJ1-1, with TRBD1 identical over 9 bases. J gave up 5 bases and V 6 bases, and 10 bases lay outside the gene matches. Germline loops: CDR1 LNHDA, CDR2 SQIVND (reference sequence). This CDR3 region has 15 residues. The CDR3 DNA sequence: TGTGCCAGTAGGACTACGGGACAGGGAAGAACTGAAGCTTTCTTT. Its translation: CASRTTGQGRTEAFF.

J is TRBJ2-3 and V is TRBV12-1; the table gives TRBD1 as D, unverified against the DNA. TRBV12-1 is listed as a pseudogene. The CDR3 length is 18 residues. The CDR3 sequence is CASSSLLPRDRVTDTQYF. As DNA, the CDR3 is TGTGCCAGCAGCTCTCTCCTTCCTCGGGACAGGGTCACAGATACGCAGTATTTT.